The TCR beta chain described here comes from a study of cytomegalovirus exposure and HLA in healthy donors. PCR was performed using 60 Vbeta and 13 Jbeta primers. Sequencing was performed with immunoSEQ multiplex PCR; in TCRdb, only in-frame clones are kept and a portion is missing. The sample includes fewer than 250,000 clones, approximately 78% seen only once; the top ten take 13% to 15%. This clonotype was sampled from a woman in her thirties in good health and CMV-seropositive. The sample was PBMCs.

CDR3 residues: CAISDSGTGAGELFF. DNA for the CDR3: TGTGCCATCAGTGATAGTGGGACAGGGGCCGGGGAGCTGTTTTTT. The chain joins TRBV10-3 to TRBJ2-2, with 10 bases identical to TRBD1. The CDR3 spans 15 residues. CDR1 is ENHRY, CDR2 SYGVKD, per germline. V gave up 3 bases and J gave up 6 bases; unmatched junction bases: 4.